This T cell receptor (beta chain) was profiled in a study of vaccination and CD4 T cells after COVID-19. Turning to this clonotype: Antigen unknown.

This CDR3 is 18 amino acids long. Germline CDR1 is SNHLY and CDR2 is FYNNEI. J was trimmed by 2 bases and V by 6 bases; bases with no gene match: 15. Once obtained from cultured CD4+ T cells, the DNA was sequenced using the Oncomine TCR Beta short-read assay. TCRdb passed the PCR reads through MiXCR, listing each CDR3 protein once. The sample shows 20,000 to 25,000 distinct CDR3 sequences, 40% to 50% of them seen only once. As for treatment: approximately 9-day PBMC culture with coronavirus spike peptide pools or control peptides (ViraFEST assay). The V gene is TRBV2, the J gene TRBJ2-5, with TRBD2 identical over 10 bases. This material consisted of CD4+ T cells from blood, cultured in vitro, taken before SARS-CoV-2 vaccination. This sequence originates from a human donor who received a COVID-19 vaccine. CDR3 region: CASSPRGLAAPLQETQYF. The CDR3 bases are TGTGCCAGCAGCCCAAGAGGACTAGCGGCCCCCTTGCAAGAGACCCAGTACTTC.